This TCR beta chain was captured by sequencing in a study of shared T cell receptors in the human thymus. Repertoires were generated with immunoSEQ multiplex PCR, while TCRdb's copy carries only in-frame clones and drops some. The data contain under 700,000 clones, around 78% of them seen just once; the ten biggest clones take up about 0.012%. The CDR3 runs 16 residues. The germline V gene encodes CDR1 SGHNT and CDR2 YENEEA. The V gene lost 0 bases and the J gene lost 6 bases, with 17 bases spanning the gap. This sample also belongs to another study, concerning human thymus T cells. That paper states: Congenital heart defects were the reason for the corrective surgery that the donors, healthy Finnish infants, were having. Resected material from corrective heart surgery provided the thymus tissue analysed. Related research described strongly overlapping thymic repertoires in unrelated people.

The clonotype comes from a boy younger than two with a congenital heart defect. The rearrangement links TRBV11-3 to TRBJ1-2; D remains unclear. The sequenced material came from thymocytes. CDR3 in amino acids: CASSLDGPAEQHGYTF. Written as DNA, the CDR3 is TGTGCCAGCAGCTTAGATGGGCCAGCAGAGCAACATGGCTACACCTTC.